Presented here are 3 T cell receptor beta chains from one specimen sequenced in a study of CD8+ T cells in alopecia areata. Treatment given: oral pan-JAK inhibitor, 5-10 mg twice daily. cDNA reverse transcribed from extracted RNA served as the sequencing template. Assay used: immunoSEQ multiplex PCR; TCRdb lists only in-frame clones, some missing. The sample has approximately 150,000 clones; roughly 86% are singletons. The sequences come from CD8+ T cells sorted from blood, collected at week 4, from a patient treated with tofacitinib. The receptors originated from a human donor with alopecia areata.

The gene calls are TRBV7-2 and TRBJ2-3, with D hard to call. The germline V gene encodes CDR1 SGHTA and CDR2 FQGNSA. V gave up 2 bases and J gave up 1 base, with 10 bases separating them. CDR3 length equals 15 residues. The CDR3 region is CASSLWAGGTDTQYF. The CDR3 coding sequence is TGTGCCAGCAGCTTATGGGCAGGAGGCACAGATACGCAGTATTTT.

The sample holds a few counts of this clone. The chain couples TRBV7-2 to TRBJ1-3, with no clear D. The CDR3 spans 14 residues. Germline V gene sequence: CDR1 SGHTA, CDR2 FQGNSA. Deletions cut 4 bases from V and 0 bases from J, with 7 bases between. The CDR3 DNA reads as TGTGCCAGCAGCTCCTTGAGCTCTGGAAACACCATATATTTT. It is translated as CASSSLSSGNTIYF.

The chain employs TRBV15 and TRBJ2-1, with D unclear. The germline CDR1 and CDR2 sequences are LNHNV and YYDKDF (reference sequence). The CDR3 covers 14 residues. Trimming shortened V by 1 base and J by 8 bases, and 12 bases separated the two germline ends. CDR3 nucleotides: TGTGCCACCAGCAGAGGGGTCGTTTTTGATGAGCAGTTCTTC. This sequence encodes CATSRGVVFDEQFF.